The 22 T cell receptor beta chains below come from one sample, sequenced in a study of PD-1 blockade in classical Hodgkin lymphoma. Time point given: cycle 4 day 1 (C4D1), after less than seven weeks of nivolumab. Each of the patients experienced relapse following autologous stem cell transplantation, and their brentuximab vedotin exposure differed. Sequencing used immunoSEQ multiplex PCR; TCRdb keeps in-frame clones, though not all of them. The sample yields more than 40,000 clones, approximately 71% seen once. The source was peripheral blood mononuclear cells (PBMCs), collected before the fourth cycle of nivolumab. The receptors originated from a human donor with classical Hodgkin lymphoma.

CDR3 coding DNA: TGTGCCATCAAGCAGAGCTCTGGAAACACCATATATTTT. Amino acids: CAIKQSSGNTIYF. V usage is TRBV10-3 and J usage is TRBJ1-3; D remains unclear. This CDR3 has 13 amino acids. Germline V gene lookup returns CDR1 ENHRY and CDR2 SYGVKD. The V gene lost 7 bases and the J gene lost 0 bases, with 7 bases spanning the gap.

The V and J genes are TRBV7-9 and TRBJ2-3; 7 positions match TRBD2. V lost 3 bases, J lost 0 bases, and 9 bases stayed unmatched. The CDR3 covers 17 residues. Germline CDR1 reads SEHNR; CDR2 reads FQNEAQ (reference sequence). In DNA form, the CDR3 reads TGTGCCAGCAGCTTCCCGTTAGCGGGCTCTAGCACAGATACGCAGTATTTT. Translation gives CASSFPLAGSSTDTQYF.

CDR3 loop: CASSVGGQSSYNEQFF. Here the CDR3 DNA reads TGTGCCAGCAGCGTAGGGGGACAGAGCTCCTACAATGAGCAGTTCTTC. This chain joins TRBV9 and TRBJ2-1; 7 bases fit TRBD1. This CDR3 is built from 16 residues. J lost 0 bases, V lost 0 bases, and 3 bases had no gene match. Germline V gene lookup returns CDR1 SGDLS and CDR2 YYNGEE.

A note on this clone: One junction end does not reproduce the germline sequence, and a read error may be involved. This specimen includes other DNA sequences encoding the same CDR3. The V call is TRBV7-9, the J call TRBJ1-3; D remains unclear. The CDR3 runs 15 residues. CDR1 SEHNR and CDR2 FQNEAQ come from the germline V gene (reference sequence). This CDR3 reads CASSLAWGSGNTIYF. The CDR3 DNA follows: TGTGCCAGCAGCTTAGCGTGGGGATCTGGAAATACCATATATTTT.

J is TRBJ2-3 and V is TRBV9, with D perhaps matching TRBD1 or TRBD2 (5 bases each). The germline V and J ends were trimmed by 0 bases and 3 bases, with 14 bases remaining between them. Germline V gene sequence: CDR1 SGDLS, CDR2 YYNGEE. CDR3 size: 16 residues. CDR3 sequence: CASSVDVGDGTDTQYF. The CDR3 DNA follows: TGTGCCAGCAGCGTAGACGTAGGGGACGGAACAGATACGCAGTATTTT.

This clone was counted a few times. The chain recombines TRBV5-1 with TRBJ1-3; D unclear. Trimming removed 0 bases at V and 0 bases at J, with 4 bases between. Germline V gene lookup returns CDR1 SGHRS and CDR2 YFSETQ. The CDR3 runs 14 residues. In nucleotides, the CDR3 is TGCGCCAGCAGCTTGGGAGACTCTGGAAACACCATATATTTT. It yields the protein CASSLGDSGNTIYF.

This sequence joins TRBV5-1 and TRBJ1-1, with D possibly matching TRBD1 (5 bases). Germline V CDR1 and CDR2: SGHRS, YFSETQ. Trimming shortened V by 0 bases and J by 8 bases, and 14 bases separated the two germline ends. The CDR3 covers 14 residues. The CDR3 nucleotides read TGCGCCAGCAGCTTGGATCAGGGTTGGGCCGAAGCTTTCTTT. Protein sequence: CASSLDQGWAEAFF.

The rearrangement joins TRBV7-2 to TRBJ2-5; perhaps TRBD1 as D (5 bases). CDR1 is SGHTA and CDR2 is FQGNSA in the germline V gene. The germline V and J ends were trimmed by 7 bases and 2 bases, with 11 bases remaining between them. This CDR3 region has 13 residues. This chain's CDR3 is CASNDRVQETQYF. The CDR3 DNA reads as TGTGCCAGCAATGACAGAGTACAAGAGACCCAGTACTTC.

The V call is TRBV10-3, the J call TRBJ2-1; 7 bases line up with TRBD2. This CDR3 comprises 11 residues. Germline V gene lookup returns CDR1 ENHRY and CDR2 SYGVKD. The ends lost 6 bases at V and 10 bases at J; junction bases unmatched: 3. CDR3 in DNA: TGTGCCATCAGAATGGGAGGGGAGCAGTTCTTC. It specifies CAIRMGGEQFF.

The rearrangement uses TRBV5-1 and TRBJ2-7; D is unclear. The CDR3 is made up of 12 amino acids. Trimming removed 5 bases from V and 0 bases from J, with 6 bases in between. Germline V gene data show CDR1 as SGHRS and CDR2 as YFSETQ. CDR3 nucleotide sequence: TGCGCCAGCAGGTCGAGCTCCTACGAGCAGTACTTC. Its translation is CASRSSSYEQYF.

The gene calls are TRBV27 and TRBJ2-1, with a weak D call TRBD2 (6 bases). CDR3 length equals 15 residues. V shed 6 bases and J shed 8 bases, with 20 bases lying between them. Germline CDR1 is MNHEY and CDR2 is SMNVEV (reference sequence). In DNA form, the CDR3 reads TGTGCCAGCAGCCGAACTCGGGACTCCGGAGATGAGCAGTTCTTC. Translating gives CASSRTRDSGDEQFF.

This chain connects TRBV27 to TRBJ1-1, with D hard to call. CDR1 and CDR2 from the germline V gene are MNHEY and SMNVEV (reference sequence). The V and J ends lost 3 bases and 4 bases respectively, with 6 bases between them. CDR3 size: 12 residues. CDR3 sequence (DNA): TGTGCCAGCAGTTTCAGCGGCACTGAAGCTTTCTTT. The encoded protein is CASSFSGTEAFF.

The V gene is TRBV28, the J gene TRBJ1-5; D is perhaps TRBD1 (5 bases). The CDR3 runs to 18 residues. The germline V gene encodes CDR1 MDHEN and CDR2 SYDVKM. V lost 2 bases and J 0 bases, leaving 17 bases between the germline ends. The CDR3 is CASSLPPGRLDSNQPQHF. DNA of the CDR3: TGTGCCAGCAGTTTACCGCCAGGGAGGCTGGATAGCAATCAGCCCCAGCATTTT.

This chain uses TRBV7-9 with TRBJ2-2; 8 positions match TRBD2. There are 18 residues in the CDR3. After removal of 4 bases from V and 5 bases from J, the junction contained 15 bases not matched to a gene. Per germline, CDR1 SEHNR and CDR2 FQNEAQ (reference sequence). As DNA, the CDR3 is TGTGCCAGCAGCTCCTGGGCCACGGGACTAGGCCTTACCGGGGAGCTGTTTTTT. Its translation: CASSSWATGLGLTGELFF. The complete variable domain, with remaining parts taken from reference TRBV7-9 and TRBJ2-2, reads DTGVSQNPRHKITKRGQNVTFRCDPISEHNRLYWYRQTLGQGPEFLTYFQNEAQLEKSRLLSDRFSAERPKGSFSTLEIQRTEQGDSAMYLCASSSWATGLGLTGELFFGEGSRLTVL.

The V call is TRBV9, the J call TRBJ2-3; D could derive from TRBD1 or TRBD2 (6 bases each). The CDR3 covers 17 residues. The germline V and J ends were trimmed by 4 bases and 4 bases, with 22 bases remaining between them. CDR1 is SGDLS, CDR2 YYNGEE, per germline. CDR3 region: CASSQVLAPGGPDTQYF. In DNA form, the CDR3 reads TGTGCCAGCAGCCAAGTCCTGGCCCCCGGGGGCCCAGATACGCAGTATTTT.

The V and J genes are TRBV4-1 and TRBJ1-3, with TRBD1 matching over 7 bases. Germline V lookup: CDR1 MGHRA, CDR2 YSYEKL. V lost 1 base, J lost 2 bases, and 5 bases stayed unmatched. This CDR3 has 16 amino acids. CDR3 sequence: CASSQGWQGAGNTIYF. The DNA of the CDR3 is TGCGCCAGCAGCCAAGGATGGCAGGGGGCTGGAAACACCATATATTTT.

This chain uses TRBV27 with TRBJ2-5; no definite D call. The end of the DNA fits TRBJ2-7 better, so the J call may be wrong. The CDR3 has 15 residues. Per the germline V gene, CDR1 is MNHEY and CDR2 is SMNVEV (reference sequence). CDR3 region: CASRLAASLHHEQYF. CDR3 in DNA: TGTGCCAGCAGGTTAGCCGCCTCACTTCACCACGAGCAGTACTTC.

The chain uses TRBV19 and TRBJ1-1; D remains ambiguous. V gave up 1 base and J gave up 0 bases, with 3 bases separating them. Germline CDR1 is LNHDA and CDR2 is SQIVND (reference sequence). This CDR3 has 13 amino acids. The CDR3 DNA reads as TGTGCCAGTAGTATAGGTATGAACACTGAAGCTTTCTTT. Its translation: CASSIGMNTEAFF.

The gene calls are TRBV9 and TRBJ2-3; TRBD2 matches at 10 bases. CDR1 and CDR2 (germline): SGDLS, YYNGEE. With 2 bases clipped from V and 2 bases from J, the junction kept 5 bases outside the gene matches. CDR3 length: 16 residues. The CDR3 loop reads CASSVASGGPTDTQYF. The CDR3 DNA reads TGTGCCAGCAGCGTGGCTAGCGGGGGACCCACAGATACGCAGTATTTT.

This clone is categorized as medium-sized (0.01 to 0.1%). Written as DNA, the CDR3 is TGTGCCAGCAGCTTGAATCCAGGCTACGAGCAGTACTTC. Its translation: CASSLNPGYEQYF. The chain is built from TRBV5-4 and TRBJ2-7; D gene unclear. Germline V CDR1 and CDR2: SGHNT, YYREEE (reference sequence). Trimming left V 1 base short and J 3 bases short, with 8 bases between. The CDR3 spans 13 residues.

The chain recombines TRBV7-9 with TRBJ1-6; the D gene is possibly TRBD1 (5 bases). The CDR3 consists of 16 residues. Germline V gene sequence: CDR1 SEHNR, CDR2 FQNEAQ (reference sequence). Trimming took 5 bases from V and 10 from J, leaving 21 bases between them. The CDR3 loop is CASSATGTRRNSPLHF. In DNA, the CDR3 is TGTGCCAGCAGCGCCACCGGGACCCGGAGGAACTCACCCCTCCACTTT.

This clone appeared a few times. The J gene is TRBJ1-1, the V gene TRBV18; tentative D call: TRBD1 (5 bases). Trimming removed 6 bases from V and 0 bases from J, with 29 bases in between. The length of the CDR3 is 20 residues. Germline CDR1 KGHSH, CDR2 LQKENI. In nucleotides, the CDR3 is TGTGCCAGCTCTTTAACAAATCAGGGCGCCGGGGAAACCTTGAACACTGAAGCTTTCTTT. Translation: CASSLTNQGAGETLNTEAFF.